One and the same sample provided the 24 T cell receptor beta chains below, sequenced in a study of OX40 agonist ivuxolimab in advanced cancers. TCRdb's copy holds only in-frame clones and misses some; the assay was immunoSEQ multiplex PCR. The sample gives about 76,000 clones, around four fifths of which show up once; 1.5% to 2% is in the top ten. The sequences come from CD4+ or CD8+ T cells sorted from blood, collected in a trial of the OX40 agonist ivuxolimab. These receptors were taken from an adult with an advanced solid tumor such as melanoma, head and neck, liver or kidney cancer.

The genes are TRBV18 and TRBJ1-2; 7 positions agree with TRBD1. The CDR3 length is 14 residues. Trimming removed 1 base from V and 8 bases from J; junction bases left unmatched: 7. Per germline, CDR1 KGHSH and CDR2 LQKENI. CDR3 coding DNA: TGTGCCAGCTCACCACGACGACAGGGTGAGGGCTACACCTTC. Its protein is CASSPRRQGEGYTF.

The chain joins TRBV29-1 to TRBJ1-1; D might be TRBD1 (6 bases). Trimming pared 2 bases from V and 4 bases from J, leaving 11 bases between. This CDR3 contains 13 residues. The germline V gene encodes CDR1 SQVTM and CDR2 ANQGSEA. CDR3 nucleotides: TGCAGCGTTGAAAGACAGGAGGGCACTGAAGCTTTCTTT. The encoded protein is CSVERQEGTEAFF.

The genes are TRBV5-6 and TRBJ2-1; D is possibly TRBD1 or TRBD2 (5 bases each). Trimming took 0 bases from V and 7 from J, leaving 11 bases between them. CDR1 and CDR2 from the germline V gene are SGHDT and YYEEEE. There are 14 residues in the CDR3. CDR3 protein: CASSLVTRGNEQFF. The DNA for the CDR3 is TGTGCCAGCAGCTTGGTAACTAGGGGTAATGAGCAGTTCTTC.

This chain connects TRBV5-1 to TRBJ2-2; no clear D. The CDR3 totals 15 residues. V lost 0 bases and J 1 base, leaving 7 bases between the germline ends. Germline assignment: CDR1 SGHRS and CDR2 YFSETQ. The CDR3 bases are TGCGCCAGCAGCTTGGTGCGACAGAACACCGGGGAGCTGTTTTTT. Its translation: CASSLVRQNTGELFF.

The gene calls are TRBV6-5 and TRBJ2-3; no reliable D call. Per the germline V gene, CDR1 is MNHEY and CDR2 is SVGAGI. V was cut by 5 bases and J by 3 bases, with 9 bases left in between. The CDR3 consists of 13 residues. CDR3 coding DNA: TGTGCCAGCAGTGAAGGAGCTACAGATACGCAGTATTTT. Protein: CASSEGATDTQYF.

The rearrangement joins TRBV6-6 to TRBJ1-3, with D possibly being TRBD1 (6 bases). Germline V gene sequence: CDR1 MNHNY, CDR2 SVGAGI (reference sequence). This CDR3 region has 16 residues. Between the trimmed V and J ends, which lost 3 bases and 4 bases, there was a span of 16 bases. In DNA form, the CDR3 reads TGTGCCAGCAGTTATCTTAGGGGGGAGTCAGGAAACACCATATATTTT. It translates to CASSYLRGESGNTIYF.

The chain links TRBV5-1 to TRBJ1-3; a weak D match, TRBD1 (5 bases). The CDR3 runs 14 residues. Germline CDR1 reads SGHRS; CDR2 reads YFSETQ. The V and J ends lost 1 base and 8 bases respectively, with 13 bases between them. CDR3 nucleotide sequence: TGCGCCAGCAGCTTGACAGGTTCAGAAGACACCATATATTTT. Protein: CASSLTGSEDTIYF.

The rearrangement joins TRBV5-1 to TRBJ2-1, with TRBD2 matching 11 bases. Trimming cost V 0 bases and J 9 bases; bases outside gene matches: 8. In germline, CDR1 is SGHRS, CDR2 YFSETQ. The CDR3 is 16 amino acids. The CDR3 DNA follows: TGCGCCAGCAGCTTGGAAGTAGCGGGGGGGCCGAGTGAGCAGTTCTTC. Its protein product is CASSLEVAGGPSEQFF.

This sequence joins TRBV15 and TRBJ1-5, with D perhaps matching TRBD1 (5 bases). The CDR3 runs 19 residues. Germline V CDR1 and CDR2: LNHNV, YYDKDF (reference sequence). Trimming took 0 bases from V and 1 from J, leaving 19 bases between them. The CDR3 spells CATSRDSRGQGESNQPQHF. The CDR3 DNA sequence: TGTGCCACCAGCAGAGATTCTAGGGGCCAGGGCGAGAGCAATCAGCCCCAGCATTTT.

The chain couples TRBV28 to TRBJ2-5; 8 bases line up with TRBD1. Trimming removed 6 bases from V and 4 bases from J; junction bases left unmatched: 16. In germline, CDR1 is MDHEN, CDR2 SYDVKM. This CDR3 is built from 17 residues. The CDR3 DNA reads TGTGCCAGCAGCCCTGGGCTGGGCAGGGGGCGCTCAGAGACCCAGTACTTC. Amino acids: CASSPGLGRGRSETQYF.

Remarks on this clone: As the CDR3 is not closed by the conserved phenylalanine or tryptophan, this likely results from a read error. In nucleotides, the CDR3 is TGTGCCAGCAGCGTAGACCCCCAAGGACGTCAGCCCCAGCATCTT. This sequence encodes CASSVDPQGRQPQHL. This chain connects TRBV9 to TRBJ1-5, with D uncertain. This CDR3 has 15 amino acids. CDR1 SGDLS and CDR2 YYNGEE come from the germline V gene. V lost 0 bases to trimming and J lost 6 bases, with 13 bases between them.

The rearrangement uses TRBV5-1 and TRBJ2-3, with 9 bases fitting TRBD2. This CDR3 is built from 16 residues. Germline values: CDR1 SGHRS, CDR2 YFSETQ. J lost 7 bases, V lost 2 bases, and 11 bases had no gene match. The CDR3 region is CASSFGGSGGQNTQYF. Here the CDR3 DNA reads TGCGCCAGCAGCTTTGGGGGAAGCGGGGGGCAGAATACGCAGTATTTT.

This rearrangement joins TRBV9 to TRBJ2-3; no clear D. Germline-derived CDR1 and CDR2 are SGDLS and YYNGEE. The CDR3 is 14 residues long. V was trimmed by 4 bases and J by 0 bases, leaving 9 bases between them. The CDR3 bases are TGTGCCAGCAGCTCCCTCGTGAGCACAGATACGCAGTATTTT. Encoded protein: CASSSLVSTDTQYF. The full variable domain, in which reference TRBV9 and TRBJ2-3 provide the parts outside the CDR3, is DSGVTQTPKHLITATGQRVTLRCSPRSGDLSVYWYQQSLDQGLQFLIQYYNGEERAKGNILERFSAQQFPDLHSELNLSSLELGDSALYFCASSSLVSTDTQYFGPGTRLTVL.

The rearrangement links TRBV5-1 to TRBJ1-6; D unresolved. Trimming took 4 bases from V and 5 from J, leaving 13 bases between them. CDR3 length: 15 amino acids. Germline CDR1 and CDR2: SGHRS and YFSETQ. This CDR3 is CASSISGSDNSPLHF. The CDR3 DNA sequence: TGCGCCAGCAGCATCAGCGGTAGCGATAATTCACCCCTCCACTTT.

The chain combines TRBV5-1 with TRBJ1-5; weak D call: TRBD1 (5 bases). V was clipped by 4 bases and J by 0 bases, with 11 bases between them. CDR1 and CDR2 (germline): SGHRS, YFSETQ. The CDR3 loop spans 15 amino acids. The CDR3 coding sequence is TGCGCCAGCAGCCAAGACAGCTATAGCAATCAGCCCCAGCATTTT. It encodes CASSQDSYSNQPQHF.

The J gene is TRBJ1-2, the V gene TRBV6-5; a possible D gene is TRBD1 (5 bases). The V gene lost 7 bases and the J gene lost 7 bases, with 16 bases spanning the gap. Germline V gene data show CDR1 as MNHEY and CDR2 as SVGAGI. The CDR3 has 13 amino acids. The CDR3 DNA is TGTGCCAGCACCCAAACCGGGACGACTGGCTACACCTTC. It specifies CASTQTGTTGYTF.

The chain combines TRBV29-1 with TRBJ2-1, with D tentatively TRBD1 or TRBD2 (6 bases each). This CDR3 contains 14 residues. In germline, CDR1 is SQVTM, CDR2 ANQGSEA. Trimming cost V 7 bases and J 1 base, with 14 bases left between them. In nucleotides, the CDR3 is TGCAGCGCCCCGGGGGCGGTTTCCTACAATGAGCAGTTCTTC. Protein product: CSAPGAVSYNEQFF.

The CDR3 sequence is CASSLERGRQETQYF. The CDR3 nucleotides read TGCGCCAGCAGCTTGGAGAGGGGGCGGCAAGAGACCCAGTACTTC. The V gene is TRBV5-1, the J gene TRBJ2-5, with 7 bases that match TRBD1. Trimming at V came to 0 bases and at J to 2 bases, leaving 4 bases not matched to a gene. The CDR3 runs to 15 residues. Germline loops: CDR1 SGHRS, CDR2 YFSETQ.

V and J are TRBV7-6 and TRBJ2-2; 8 nucleotides agree with TRBD1. After removal of 5 bases from V and 0 bases from J, the junction contained 5 bases not matched to a gene. From germline, CDR1 is SGHVS and CDR2 FNYEAQ. This CDR3 spans 16 amino acids. CDR3 nucleotides: TGTGCCAGCAGCCGTACAGGGGGTACGAACACCGGGGAGCTGTTTTTT. Amino acid sequence: CASSRTGGTNTGELFF.

CDR3 sequence: CASSPGQAAEGPQHF. The CDR3, as DNA: TGTGCCAGCAGCCCTGGACAGGCGGCGGAAGGGCCCCAGCATTTT. The J gene is TRBJ1-5, the V gene TRBV7-2, with 7 nucleotides matching TRBD1. CDR1 and CDR2 (germline): SGHTA, FQGNSA. The CDR3 consists of 15 residues. The V segment lost 5 bases and the J segment 9 bases; nucleotides outside the gene matches: 13.

This sequence joins TRBV29-1 and TRBJ1-1; D gene ambiguous. Germline V gene sequence: CDR1 SQVTM, CDR2 ANQGSEA. V was pared by 5 bases and J by 4 bases, with 5 bases between. This CDR3 contains 10 residues. In DNA form, the CDR3 reads TGCAGCGTTTTTCTCACTGAAGCTTTCTTT. Protein sequence: CSVFLTEAFF.

This clone was detected a few times. The DNA of the CDR3 is TGTGCCAGCAGGCGAGACGGGGGCCCCGGAAACACCATATATTTT. It yields the protein CASRRDGGPGNTIYF. The V call is TRBV5-4, the J call TRBJ1-3; a possible D gene is TRBD1 (6 bases). The CDR3 is made up of 15 amino acids. Germline V gene sequence: CDR1 SGHNT, CDR2 YYREEE (reference sequence). Deletions cut 5 bases from V and 4 bases from J, with 16 bases between. The whole variable domain, remainder taken from reference TRBV5-4 and TRBJ1-3, is ETGVTQSPTHLIKTRGQQVTLRCSSQSGHNTVSWYQQALGQGPQFIFQYYREEENGRGNFPPRFSGLQFPNYSSELNVNALELDDSALYLCASRRDGGPGNTIYFGEGSWLTVV.

This sequence joins TRBV7-3 and TRBJ2-5; TRBD2 might be the D (6 bases). Germline V gives CDR1 SGHTA, CDR2 FQGTGA. The V end was cut by 5 bases, the J end by 5 bases, with 15 bases between. The CDR3 length is 14 residues. The CDR3 DNA sequence: TGTGCCAGCAGCCCCGGGGCGGGGCGTGAGACCCAGTACTTC. It specifies CASSPGAGRETQYF.

On this clone: At one of its ends the junction is not consistent with the germline gene, which may arise from a read error. The chain couples TRBV6-4 to TRBJ2-3, with D tentatively TRBD2 (5 bases). Per the germline V gene, CDR1 is MRHNA and CDR2 is SNTAGT. The CDR3 has 17 residues. The CDR3 loop reads CASRDLAPWTSTDTQYF. CDR3 sequence (DNA): TGTGCCAGCAGAGACTTAGCCCCGTGGACTAGCACAGATACGCAGTATTTT.